Detailed here is one TCR beta chain. Its specificity is unknown. This sample stems from a study of Ad26.COV2.S vaccination and SARS-CoV-2 variants. The data were produced by immunoSEQ multiplex PCR, yet TCRdb's version contains in-frame clones alone and is incomplete. The sample has 330,000 or so clones; roughly 90% are singletons. Study-wide findings and caveats: Recipients of vaccine and of placebo showed similar breadth of their non-spike TCR repertoires. Possible underestimation of total T cell responses by the TCR breadth and depth analyses was noted.

This sample's treatment: some 20 received Ad26.COV2.S at low or high dose, single or two shots; 5 received placebo; per-sample allocation not given. Vaccine and placebo recipients were sampled on day 63 after the first injection. Boston supplied an adult donor aged 18-55 years. V was clipped by 9 bases and J by 5 bases; unmatched bases: 11. Per the germline V gene, CDR1 is LNHDA and CDR2 is SQIVND (reference sequence). There are 15 residues in the CDR3. The V and J genes are TRBV19 and TRBJ2-2, with TRBD1 matching 8 bases. The sample here was peripheral blood, taken in a trial of Ad26.COV2.S vaccine versus placebo. The sequence derives from a person between 18 and 60 years old who received the Ad26.COV2.S COVID-19 vaccine or a placebo. The CDR3 sequence: CASISGQVSTGELFF. The CDR3 nucleotides read TGTGCCAGCATCTCGGGACAGGTGTCAACCGGGGAGCTGTTTTTT.